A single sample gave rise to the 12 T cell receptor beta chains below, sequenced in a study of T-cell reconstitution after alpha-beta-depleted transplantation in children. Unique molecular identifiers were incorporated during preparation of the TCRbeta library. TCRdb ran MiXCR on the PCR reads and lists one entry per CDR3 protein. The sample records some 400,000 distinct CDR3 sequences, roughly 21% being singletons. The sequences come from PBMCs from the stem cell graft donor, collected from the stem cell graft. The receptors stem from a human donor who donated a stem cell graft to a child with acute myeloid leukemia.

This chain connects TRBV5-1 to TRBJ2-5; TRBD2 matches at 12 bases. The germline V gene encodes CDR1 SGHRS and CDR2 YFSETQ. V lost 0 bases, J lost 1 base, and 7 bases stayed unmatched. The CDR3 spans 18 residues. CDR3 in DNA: TGCGCCAGCAGCTTGGAGGCTAGCGGGAGGGCCGTCCAAGAGACCCAGTACTTC. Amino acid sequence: CASSLEASGRAVQETQYF. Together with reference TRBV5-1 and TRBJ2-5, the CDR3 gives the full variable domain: KAGVTQTPRYLIKTRGQQVTLSCSPISGHRSVSWYQQTPGQGLQFLFEYFSETQRNKGNFPGRFSGRQFSNSRSEMNVSTLELGDSALYLCASSLEASGRAVQETQYFGPGTRLLVL.

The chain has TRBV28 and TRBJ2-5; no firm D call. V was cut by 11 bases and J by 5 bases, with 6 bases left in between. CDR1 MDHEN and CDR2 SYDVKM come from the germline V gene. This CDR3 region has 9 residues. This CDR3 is CAAGETQYF. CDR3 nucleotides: TGTGCCGCAGGCGAGACCCAGTACTTC. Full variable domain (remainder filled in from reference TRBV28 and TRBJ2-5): DVKVTQSSRYLVKRTGEKVFLECVQDMDHENMFWYRQDPGLGLRLIYFSYDVKMKEKGDIPEGYSVSREKKERFSLILESASTNQTSMYLCAAGETQYFGPGTRLLVL.

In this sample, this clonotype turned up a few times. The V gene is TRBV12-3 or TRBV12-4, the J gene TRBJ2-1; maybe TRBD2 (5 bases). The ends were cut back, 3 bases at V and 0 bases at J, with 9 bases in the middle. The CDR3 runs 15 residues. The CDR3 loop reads CASSFGIGSYNEQFF. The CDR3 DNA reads TGTGCCAGCAGTTTCGGGATTGGCTCCTACAATGAGCAGTTCTTC.

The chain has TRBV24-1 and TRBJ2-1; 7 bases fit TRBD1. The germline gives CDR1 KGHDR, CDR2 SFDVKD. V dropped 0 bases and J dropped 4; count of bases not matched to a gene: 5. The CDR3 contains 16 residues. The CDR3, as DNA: TGTGCCACCAGTGATTTGAGGGCAGGGGGTTACAATGAGCAGTTCTTC. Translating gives CATSDLRAGGYNEQFF.

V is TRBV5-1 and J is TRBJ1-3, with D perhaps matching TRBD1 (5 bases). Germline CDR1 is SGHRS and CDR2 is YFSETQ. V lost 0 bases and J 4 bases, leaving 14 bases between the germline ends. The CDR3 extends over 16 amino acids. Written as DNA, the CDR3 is TGCGCCAGCAGCTTGGTCGAGGAGGGGCAAGGAAACACCATATATTTT. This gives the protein CASSLVEEGQGNTIYF.

The CDR3 sequence is CSARAANEQFF. The CDR3 DNA follows: TGCAGTGCTAGAGCTGCAAATGAGCAGTTCTTC. The V and J genes are TRBV20-1 and TRBJ2-1; D is ambiguous. V shed 1 base and J shed 7 bases, with 5 bases lying between them. There are 11 residues in the CDR3. Per germline, CDR1 DFQATT and CDR2 SNEGSKA (reference sequence).

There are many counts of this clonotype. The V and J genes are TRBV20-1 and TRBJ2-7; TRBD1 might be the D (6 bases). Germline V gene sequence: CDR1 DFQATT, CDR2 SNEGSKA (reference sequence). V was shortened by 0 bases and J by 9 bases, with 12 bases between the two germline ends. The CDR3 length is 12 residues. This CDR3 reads CSARDGDIGQYF. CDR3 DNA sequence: TGCAGTGCTAGAGATGGGGACATTGGGCAGTACTTC.

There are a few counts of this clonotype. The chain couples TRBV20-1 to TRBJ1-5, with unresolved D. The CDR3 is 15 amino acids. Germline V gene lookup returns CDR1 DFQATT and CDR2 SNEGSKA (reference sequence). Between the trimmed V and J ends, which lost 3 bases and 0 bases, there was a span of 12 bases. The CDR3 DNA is TGCAGTGCTAGTCCCGGGATTTATAGCAATCAGCCCCAGCATTTT. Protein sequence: CSASPGIYSNQPQHF.

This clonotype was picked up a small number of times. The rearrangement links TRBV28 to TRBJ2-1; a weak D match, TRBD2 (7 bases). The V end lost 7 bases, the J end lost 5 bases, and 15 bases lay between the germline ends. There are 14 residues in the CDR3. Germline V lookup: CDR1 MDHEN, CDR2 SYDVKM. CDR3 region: CASIRGDTNNEQFF. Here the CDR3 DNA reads TGTGCCAGCATTCGGGGGGACACAAACAATGAGCAGTTCTTC.

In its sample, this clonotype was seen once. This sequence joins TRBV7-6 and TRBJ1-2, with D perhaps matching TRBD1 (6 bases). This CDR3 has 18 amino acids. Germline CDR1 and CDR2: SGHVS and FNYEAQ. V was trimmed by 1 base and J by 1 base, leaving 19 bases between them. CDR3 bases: TGTGCCAGCAGCTTAGAGGCCGGGGGGCAGCCACTTAACTATGGCTACACCTTC. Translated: CASSLEAGGQPLNYGYTF.

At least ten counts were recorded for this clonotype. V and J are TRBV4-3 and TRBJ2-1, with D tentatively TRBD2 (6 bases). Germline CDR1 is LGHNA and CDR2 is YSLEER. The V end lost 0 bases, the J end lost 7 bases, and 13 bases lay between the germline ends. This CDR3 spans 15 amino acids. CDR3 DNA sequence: TGCGCCAGCAGCCAAGAGATAGCGGTCTGGAATGAGCAGTTCTTC. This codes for CASSQEIAVWNEQFF.

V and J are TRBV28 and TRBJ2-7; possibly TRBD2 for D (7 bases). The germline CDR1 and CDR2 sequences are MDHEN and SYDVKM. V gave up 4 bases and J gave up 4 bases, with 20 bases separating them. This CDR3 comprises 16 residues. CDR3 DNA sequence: TGTGCCAGCAGTTCCCTGGGGGGGGCTGTGACGTACGAGCAGTACTTC. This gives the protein CASSSLGGAVTYEQYF.